This T cell receptor (beta chain) was found in a study of cytomegalovirus exposure and HLA in healthy donors. The study's findings and limits: In terms of immune exposure information, only CMV serostatus was available.

This clone has a handful of counts. Its antigen is unidentified. PCR involved 60 Vbeta and 13 Jbeta primers. TCRdb keeps only in-frame clones here, not all; method: immunoSEQ multiplex PCR. The table records under 300,000 clones, 86% of them present only once. CDR1 and CDR2 from the germline V gene are PRHDT and FYEKMQ (reference sequence). The V segment lost 3 bases and the J segment 8 bases; nucleotides outside the gene matches: 4. The CDR3 is 13 residues long. The sequencing sample was made of PBMCs. This clonotype was obtained from a man aged 35 to 55 in good health and CMV-seropositive. The chain employs TRBV13 and TRBJ2-1; TRBD1 matches 7 bases. CDR3 residues: CASSFPQGDEQFF. As DNA, the CDR3 is TGTGCCAGCAGCTTCCCGCAGGGGGATGAGCAGTTCTTC.